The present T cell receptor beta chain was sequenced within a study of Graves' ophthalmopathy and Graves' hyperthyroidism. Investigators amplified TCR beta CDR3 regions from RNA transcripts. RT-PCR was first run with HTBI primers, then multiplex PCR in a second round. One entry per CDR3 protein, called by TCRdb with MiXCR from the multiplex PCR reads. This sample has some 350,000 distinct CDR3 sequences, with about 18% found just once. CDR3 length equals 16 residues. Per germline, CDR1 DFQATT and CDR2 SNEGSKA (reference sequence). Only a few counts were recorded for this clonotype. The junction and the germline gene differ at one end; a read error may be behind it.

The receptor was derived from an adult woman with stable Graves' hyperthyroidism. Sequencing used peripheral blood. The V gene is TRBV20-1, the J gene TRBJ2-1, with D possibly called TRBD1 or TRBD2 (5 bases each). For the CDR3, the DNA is TGCAGTGCTAGAGGCACCGGGACCAAAACCGACAATGAGAAGTTCTTC. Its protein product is CSARGTGTKTDNEKFF.